This note documents a single TCR beta chain sequence. This specimen belongs to a study of T cells in tuberculosis. Study details: The T cells targeted glucose monomycolate, a mycobacterial lipid, via CD1B.

Chain pairing is unknown; alpha and beta were sequenced separately. This table comes from immunoSEQ multiplex PCR, and its TCRdb copy is limited to in-frame clones, with some not included. In the table there are 85,000 to 90,000 clones, around 90% of which are singletons. Cells were sorted from thawed PBMC rested overnight and stained with GMM-loaded CD1B tetramer, viability dye and anti-CD3. The lipid loaded on the CD1B tetramers was C32 glucose monomycolate from Rhodococcus equi. Tetramer-sorted PBMC had been CD14 monocyte-depleted before freezing. CDR1 and CDR2 from the germline V gene are MNHEY and SMNVEV (reference sequence). This CDR3 spans 15 amino acids. Trimming cost V 6 bases and J 1 base, with 13 bases left between them.

V gene TRBV27 combines with J gene TRBJ1-5; D may be TRBD1 (5 bases). Sequencing used CD1b-GMM tetramer-negative cells sorted from PBMCs. This receptor was obtained from an adult woman with latent tuberculosis. The CDR3 here is CASRRGYVSNQPQHF. The CDR3 coding sequence is TGTGCCAGCAGACGGGGGTATGTGAGCAATCAGCCCCAGCATTTT.